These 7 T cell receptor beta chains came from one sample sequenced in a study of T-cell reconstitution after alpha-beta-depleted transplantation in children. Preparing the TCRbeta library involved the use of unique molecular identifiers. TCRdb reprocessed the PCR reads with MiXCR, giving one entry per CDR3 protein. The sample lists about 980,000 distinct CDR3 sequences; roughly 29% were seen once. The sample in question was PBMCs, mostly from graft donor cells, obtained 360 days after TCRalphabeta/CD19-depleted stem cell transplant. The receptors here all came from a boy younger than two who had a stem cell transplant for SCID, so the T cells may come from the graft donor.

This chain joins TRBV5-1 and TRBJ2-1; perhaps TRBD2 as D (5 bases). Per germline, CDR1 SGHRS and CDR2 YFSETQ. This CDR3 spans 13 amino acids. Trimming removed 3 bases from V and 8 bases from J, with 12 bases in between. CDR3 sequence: CASSSPSYHEQFF. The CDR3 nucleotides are TGCGCCAGCAGCTCGCCTAGCTATCATGAGCAGTTCTTC. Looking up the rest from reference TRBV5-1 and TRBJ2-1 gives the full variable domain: KAGVTQTPRYLIKTRGQQVTLSCSPISGHRSVSWYQQTPGQGLQFLFEYFSETQRNKGNFPGRFSGRQFSNSRSEMNVSTLELGDSALYLCASSSPSYHEQFFGPGTRLTVL.

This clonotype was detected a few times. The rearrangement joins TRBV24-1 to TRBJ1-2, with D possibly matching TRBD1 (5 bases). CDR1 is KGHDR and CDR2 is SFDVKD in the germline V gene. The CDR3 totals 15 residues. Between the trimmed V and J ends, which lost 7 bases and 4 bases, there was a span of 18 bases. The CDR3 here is CATSPHDSPFYGYTF. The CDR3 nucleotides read TGTGCCACCAGCCCCCATGACAGCCCCTTCTATGGCTACACCTTC.

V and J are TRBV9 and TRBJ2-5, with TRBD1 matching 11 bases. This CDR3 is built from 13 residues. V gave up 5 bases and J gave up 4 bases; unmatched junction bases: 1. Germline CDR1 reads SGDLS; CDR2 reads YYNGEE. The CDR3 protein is CASRGTGGETQYF. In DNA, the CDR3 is TGTGCCAGCAGGGGGACAGGGGGAGAGACCCAGTACTTC.

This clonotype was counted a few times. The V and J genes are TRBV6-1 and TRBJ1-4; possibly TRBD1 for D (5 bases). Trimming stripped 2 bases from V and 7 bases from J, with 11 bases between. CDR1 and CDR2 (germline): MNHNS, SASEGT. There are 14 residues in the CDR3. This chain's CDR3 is CASSEQGGREKLFF. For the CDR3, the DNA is TGTGCCAGCAGTGAACAGGGAGGGCGTGAAAAACTGTTTTTT.

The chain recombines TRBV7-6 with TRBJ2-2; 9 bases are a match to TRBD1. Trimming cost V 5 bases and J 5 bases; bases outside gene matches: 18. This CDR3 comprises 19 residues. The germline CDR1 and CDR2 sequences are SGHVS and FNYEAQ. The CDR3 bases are TGTGCCAGCAGCCTGGTACGGGACAGGGTCCCCCAACGGACCGGGGAGCTGTTTTTT. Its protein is CASSLVRDRVPQRTGELFF. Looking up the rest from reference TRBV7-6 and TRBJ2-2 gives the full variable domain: GAGVSQSPRYKVTKRGQDVALRCDPISGHVSLYWYRQALGQGPEFLTYFNYEAQQDKSGLPNDRFSAERPEGSISTLTIQRTEQRDSAMYRCASSLVRDRVPQRTGELFFGEGSRLTVL.

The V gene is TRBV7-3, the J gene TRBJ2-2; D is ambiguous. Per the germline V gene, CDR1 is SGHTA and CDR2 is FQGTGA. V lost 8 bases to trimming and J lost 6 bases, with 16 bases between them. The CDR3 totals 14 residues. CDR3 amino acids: CASRTSSGAGELFF. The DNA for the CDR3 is TGTGCCAGCCGCACCTCGTCGGGTGCCGGGGAGCTGTTTTTT.

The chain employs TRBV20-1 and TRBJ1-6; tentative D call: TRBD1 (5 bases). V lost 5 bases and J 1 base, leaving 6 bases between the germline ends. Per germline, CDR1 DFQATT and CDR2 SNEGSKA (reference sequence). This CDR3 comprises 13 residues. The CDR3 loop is CSAGASYNSPLHF. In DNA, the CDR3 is TGCAGTGCTGGGGCGTCCTATAATTCACCCCTCCACTTT.